This T cell receptor beta chain was sequenced during a study of blood T cell repertoires in COVID-19 (dated by TCRdb to about 2020). The study in broad terms: Samples covering the acute and convalescent phases of COVID-19 were provided by collaborators in the United States, Italy and Spain. The prospective study material was composed of cDNA or gDNA derived from T cells, B-cell-depleted T cells, or PBMCs. Subjects who had been exposed to COVID-19, were actively infected with it, or had recovered from it provided the deeply sampled blood TCRbeta repertoires that made up the dataset. The repertoires were made available in a free public database intended to serve as a resource for research on the immune response to SARS-CoV-2. The samples were drawn from the first 160 participants of the ongoing ImmuneRACE study and from 950 to 1,500 subjects provided by 6 global collaborators. Sample metadata almost always included a de-identified subject ID, COVID-19 status, age in years and sex. Where available, HLA class I and class II types were taken from metadata supplied by the sample provider and were not determined by assay-based typing. Beyond this particular receptor, the publication reports: How much clinical and demographic metadata was included differed by source and by participant, and the metadata was provided uncurated.

TCRbeta CDR3 regions were amplified from genomic DNA by means of the immunoSEQ Assay, a bias-controlled multiplex PCR. Per the original workflow: The number of nucleated cells in each sample was estimated by amplification of reference gene primers within the assay. To quantify the absolute abundance of each unique TCRbeta CDR3 rearrangement, sequence reads were collapsed and filtered. For each sample, productive Simpson clonality was calculated as the square root of Simpson's diversity index over productive rearrangements. TCRdb retrieved this table from immuneACCESS and kept in-frame rearrangements only. Not all clones are present; in checked studies, unresolved V genes account for under half, and no reason is known for the remainder. D and trimming come from the DNA, and the V and J calls and clone size come from that table. The table for this sample lists 95,000 to 100,000 clones; 91% of them were counted only once. The biggest ten clones account for approximately 15% of the sample.

A remark on this clone: Its antigen is not yet known. Base qualities were left out, and no much larger clone turns up one base away.

From cysteine to phenylalanine, the CDR3 is 13 amino acids long. The sequence is cut down to CDR3 DNA, 39 bases in frame from base 1. V is cut by 3 bases and J by 1 base, and the space between the germline ends is 6 bases. As encoded in the germline V gene, CDR1 is MNHNS while CDR2 is SASEGT. Collaborating institutions collected whole blood in K2EDTA tubes following their own protocols. Collaborator samples were shipped for TCRbeta analysis as frozen whole blood, isolated PBMCs, or DNA extracted from either sample type. This TCR was recovered from a man aged 45-65 years with acute or convalescent COVID-19. What was sequenced was peripheral blood. The sequence is built from TRBV6-1 and TRBJ1-1; no D gene call is confident. CDR3 protein: CASSDNWNTEAFF. The DNA is TGTGCCAGCAGTGACAATTGGAACACTGAAGCTTTCTTT.